This T cell receptor (beta chain) was documented in a study of chemoradiotherapy in HPV16-positive cancers. Across the study: Candidate HPV-specific clones and shared TCR motifs came from two HPV16-positive patients. Overall study results and limits: HPV-specific T cells were functionally defined from only a couple of HPV16-positive patients. Better recurrence-free survival went with HPV-responsive T-cell expansion in HPV16-positive patients.

To note about this clone: Its antigen is undetermined.

Over chemoradiotherapy, repertoires were sampled more than once. Profiled with immunoSEQ multiplex PCR; TCRdb holds only in-frame clones, not every one. The sample holds around 33,000 clones, around 83% seen once. The CDR3 spans 16 residues. Trimming took 8 bases from V and 10 from J, leaving 26 bases between them. Germline V gene data show CDR1 as SGHAT and CDR2 as FQNNGV. The chain employs TRBV11-2 and TRBJ1-4; D remains unclear. The receptor comes from a human donor with HPV-associated anogenital cancer. The specimen was blood, collected from a patient who underwent chemoradiotherapy. DNA for the CDR3: TGTGCCAGCCGTACCCTAAGGTCGGGTGATTTGGGAAAACTGTTTTTT. Protein sequence: CASRTLRSGDLGKLFF. Together with reference TRBV11-2 and TRBJ1-4, the CDR3 gives the full variable domain: EAGVAQSPRYKIIEKRQSVAFWCNPISGHATLYWYQQILGQGPKLLIQFQNNGVVDDSQLPKDRFSAERLKGVDSTLKIQPAKLEDSAVYLCASRTLRSGDLGKLFFGSGTQLSVL.